This T cell receptor (beta chain) came from a study of T cell responses to AZD1222 COVID-19 vaccine. The repertoire was sequenced with immunoSEQ multiplex PCR; TCRdb's copy has only in-frame clones and lacks some. The sample yields some 130,000 clones, 80% to 90% seen once. Per germline, CDR1 SNHLY and CDR2 FYNNEI. V lost 4 bases to trimming and J lost 0 bases, with 6 bases between them. This CDR3 has 13 amino acids. V usage is TRBV2 and J usage is TRBJ1-2; D gene uncertain. This TCR was sampled from an adult in good health. The sequenced sample was peripheral blood, obtained on day 0 of AZD1222 vaccination. CDR3 DNA sequence: TGTGCCAGCAGTGTGGGCCCTAACTATGGCTACACCTTC. Translation gives CASSVGPNYGYTF.